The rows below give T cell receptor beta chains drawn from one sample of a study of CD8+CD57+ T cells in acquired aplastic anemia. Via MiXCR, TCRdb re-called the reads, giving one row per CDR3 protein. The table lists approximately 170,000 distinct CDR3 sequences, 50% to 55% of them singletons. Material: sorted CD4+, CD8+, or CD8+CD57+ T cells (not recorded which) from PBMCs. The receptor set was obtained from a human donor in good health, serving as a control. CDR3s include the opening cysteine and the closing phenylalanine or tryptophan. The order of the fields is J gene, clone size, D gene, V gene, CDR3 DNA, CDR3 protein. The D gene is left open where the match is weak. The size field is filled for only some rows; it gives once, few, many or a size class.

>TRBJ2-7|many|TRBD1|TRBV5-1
TGCGCCAGTACACCGGGACAGGGGTCGTACGAGCAGTACTTC
CASTPGQGSYEQYF
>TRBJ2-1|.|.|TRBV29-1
TGCAGCGCACCTTTTGGTCCTTACTCCAATGAGCAGTTCTTC
CSAPFGPYSNEQFF
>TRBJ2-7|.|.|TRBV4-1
TGTGCCAGCAGCCAAGACACGGGGACCGGTCCGGACGAGCAGTACTTC
CASSQDTGTGPDEQYF
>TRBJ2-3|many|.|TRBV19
TGTGCCAGTAGTATCACAGATACGCAGTATTTT
CASSITDTQYF
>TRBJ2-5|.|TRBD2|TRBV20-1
TGCACTGCTAGTGACGGACTAGCGGGGGACCGAGAGACCCAGTACTTC
CTASDGLAGDRETQYF
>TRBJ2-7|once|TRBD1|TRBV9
TGTGCCAGCAGCCTTTCTACAGGGGTCAACGAGCAGTACTTC
CASSLSTGVNEQYF
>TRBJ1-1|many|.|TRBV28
TGTGCCAGCAGGGGCAGCCCGAACACTGAAGCTTTCTTT
CASRGSPNTEAFF
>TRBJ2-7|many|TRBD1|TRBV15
TGTGCCACCAGGGGGACAGGGGTCTCCTACGAGCAGTACTTC
CATRGTGVSYEQYF
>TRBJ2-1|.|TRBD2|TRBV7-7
TGTGCCAGCAGCTTATGGCCTAGCGGGAGCAATGAGCAGTTCTTC
CASSLWPSGSNEQFF
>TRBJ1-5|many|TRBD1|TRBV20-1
TGCAGTGCTAGAGGCCCTTGGGACAGTAGCAATCAGCCCCAGCATTTT
CSARGPWDSSNQPQHF
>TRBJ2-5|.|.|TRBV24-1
TGTGCCACCAGTGATTTGCGGAGGGACCAAGAGACCCAGTACTTC
CATSDLRRDQETQYF
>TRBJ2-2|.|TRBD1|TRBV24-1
TGTGCCTCGGGACAGCTCAACACCGGGGAGCTGTTTTTT
CASGQLNTGELFF
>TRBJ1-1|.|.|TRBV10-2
TGCGCCAGCAGTGAGTCGAGGGATCGAACTGAAGCTTTCTTT
CASSESRDRTEAFF
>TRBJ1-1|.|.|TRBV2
TGTGCCAGCAGTGAACGACGGTTGAGCACTGAAGCTTTCTTT
CASSERRLSTEAFF
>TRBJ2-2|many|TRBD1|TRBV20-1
TGCAGTGCCCCCCTTCCACCGGGACAGGGCAACACCGGGGAGCTGTTTTTT
CSAPLPPGQGNTGELFF
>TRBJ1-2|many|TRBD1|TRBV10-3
TGTGCCATCCGATCATGGACGGACAGGGCGGGGTCCTATGACTACACCTTC
CAIRSWTDRAGSYDYTF
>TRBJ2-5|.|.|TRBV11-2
TGTGCCAGCAGCTTAGGAGCAACGGGGGAGACCCAGTACTTC
CASSLGATGETQYF
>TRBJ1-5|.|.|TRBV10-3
TGTGCCACCGCCCATATAGGAACCAGGGAAAGCAATCAGCCCCAGCATTTT
CATAHIGTRESNQPQHF
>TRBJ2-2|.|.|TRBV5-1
TGCGCCAGCAGCTTGGCACAGGGTGTCGGGGAGCTGTTTTTT
CASSLAQGVGELFF
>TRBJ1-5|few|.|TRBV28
TGTGCCAGCAGTTTGGGGGCACGGGGTTTACAGCCCCAGCATTTT
CASSLGARGLQPQHF
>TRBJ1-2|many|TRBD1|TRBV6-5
TGTGCCAGCACCCGACAGGGGGACTATGGCTACACCTTC
CASTRQGDYGYTF
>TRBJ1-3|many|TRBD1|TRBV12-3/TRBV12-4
TGTGCCAGCAGTCAGGGGACAGCCAGCTCTGGAAACACCATATATTTT
CASSQGTASSGNTIYF
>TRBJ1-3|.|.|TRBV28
TGTGCCAGCAGAGAACAGGGACCTCACACCATATATTTT
CASREQGPHTIYF
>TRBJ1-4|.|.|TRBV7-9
TGTGCCAGCAGCTTAGCATCAGGAGGGATGGGTGAAAAACTGTTTTTT
CASSLASGGMGEKLFF
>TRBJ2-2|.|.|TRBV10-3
TGTGCCATCAGTGCGAACACCGGGGAGCTGTTTTTT
CAISANTGELFF
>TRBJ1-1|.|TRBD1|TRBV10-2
TGCGCCAGCAGGGACAGGACCACTGAAGCTTTCTTT
CASRDRTTEAFF
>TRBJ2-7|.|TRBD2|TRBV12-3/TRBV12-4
TGTGCCAGCAGTTTAGGCGGGGGTACCGAGCAGTACTTC
CASSLGGGTEQYF
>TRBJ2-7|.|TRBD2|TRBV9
TGTGCCAGCAGCGCAGCGGGGAGGGGCGAGCAGTACTTC
CASSAAGRGEQYF
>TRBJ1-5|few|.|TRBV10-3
TGTGCCATCAGGGGGCAGGGGAGTATGCAGCCCCAGCATTTT
CAIRGQGSMQPQHF
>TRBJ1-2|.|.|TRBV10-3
TGTGCCATCAGTACAAAAAGCTGGAATGGCTACACCTTC
CAISTKSWNGYTF
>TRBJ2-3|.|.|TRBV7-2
TGTGCCGGCAGCTTAGAACAGGGTAGTCACAATGAGCAGTATTTT
CAGSLEQGSHNEQYF